These 24 T cell receptor beta chains share one sample of origin, sequenced in a study of CD8 T cells in Susac syndrome. Reverse transcription used roughly 0.45 to 1 ug RNA and random hexamers. TCRdb re-called the immunoSEQ multiplex PCR reads through MiXCR, storing one row per CDR3 protein. The sample includes fewer than 80,000 distinct CDR3 sequences, approximately 94% of them seen just once. The specimen sequenced was CD8+ T cells from PBMCs. These receptors all stem from a human donor with multiple sclerosis.

The chain combines TRBV11-2 with TRBJ2-7; the match to TRBD2 covers 7 bases. The V gene end was trimmed by 7 bases and the J gene end by 0 bases; junction bases not matched to a gene: 9. CDR1 is SGHAT and CDR2 is FQNNGV in the germline V gene. The CDR3 sequence is 15 residues long. The CDR3, as DNA: TGTGCCAGCACCCCACGTAGCGGGTCCTCCTACGAGCAGTACTTC. It codes for CASTPRSGSSYEQYF.

This chain links TRBV29-1 with TRBJ1-1; D gene unclear. Trimming took 6 bases from V and 1 from J, leaving 12 bases between them. Germline V CDR1 and CDR2: SQVTM, ANQGSEA. This CDR3 region has 13 residues. For the CDR3, the DNA is TGCAGCGTGGGTTCGGACCAGAACACTGAAGCTTTCTTT. Its translation is CSVGSDQNTEAFF.

The CDR3 coding sequence is TGTGCCAGCAGTCTACTAGCAGGGGTGGATGGTCAGCCCCAGCATTTT. Its protein product is CASSLLAGVDGQPQHF. The V gene is TRBV27, the J gene TRBJ1-5, with D tentatively TRBD1 (6 bases). The CDR3 consists of 16 residues. In germline, CDR1 is MNHEY, CDR2 SMNVEV (reference sequence). V was clipped by 5 bases and J by 6 bases, with 20 bases between them.

This chain joins TRBV14 and TRBJ2-1; D ambiguous. CDR1 is SGHDN and CDR2 is FVKESK in the germline V gene. The germline V and J ends were trimmed by 0 bases and 0 bases, with 9 bases remaining between them. CDR3 length equals 16 residues. The CDR3 loop reads CASSQDQADSYNEQFF. CDR3 DNA sequence: TGTGCCAGCAGCCAAGACCAGGCAGACTCCTACAATGAGCAGTTCTTC.

This chain connects TRBV29-1 to TRBJ1-1; no clear D gene. CDR3 length: 12 residues. The germline gives CDR1 SQVTM, CDR2 ANQGSEA. Trimming took off 7 bases at V and 5 bases at J, with 14 bases between the two ends. The CDR3 coding sequence is TGCAGCGCGATGGAGGGAGGAACTGAAGCTTTCTTT. Translated, it gives CSAMEGGTEAFF.

This sequence joins TRBV29-1 and TRBJ1-2, with a tentative D call TRBD1 (5 bases). The CDR3 spans 11 residues. Trimming shortened V by 6 bases and J by 5 bases, and 10 bases separated the two germline ends. Germline loops: CDR1 SQVTM, CDR2 ANQGSEA. The CDR3 protein is CSVTGFYGYTF. CDR3 nucleotides: TGCAGCGTCACAGGATTTTATGGCTACACCTTC.

This chain joins TRBV20-1 and TRBJ2-7; maybe TRBD2 (6 bases). The V gene lost 5 bases and the J gene lost 2 bases, with 13 bases spanning the gap. There are 13 residues in the CDR3. Germline V CDR1 and CDR2: DFQATT, SNEGSKA (reference sequence). CDR3 residues: CSARPAGPYEQYF. DNA of the CDR3: TGCAGTGCTCGCCCAGCGGGCCCCTACGAGCAGTACTTC.

The chain is built from TRBV23-1 and TRBJ2-3; D might be TRBD1 (7 bases). TRBV23-1 is assigned to the ORF class and has an uncertain function. The CDR3 length is 16 residues. V dropped 0 bases and J dropped 2 bases, with 12 bases sitting between them. The CDR3 region is CASSQSAGQNTDTQYF. As DNA, the CDR3 is TGCGCCAGCAGTCAATCCGCGGGACAGAACACAGATACGCAGTATTTT.

The rearrangement uses TRBV13 and TRBJ2-7; D might be TRBD2 (6 bases). Germline CDR1 and CDR2: PRHDT and FYEKMQ (reference sequence). CDR3 length equals 15 residues. V dropped 5 bases and J dropped 3 bases, with 17 bases sitting between them. CDR3 sequence (DNA): TGTGCCAGCAGCGCCGCGGCTATGGGGGGCTACGAGCAGTACTTC. Its protein product is CASSAAAMGGYEQYF.

CDR3 protein: CSARDRIGGGTYEQYF. The DNA of the CDR3 is TGCAGTGCTAGAGATAGGATAGGGGGAGGGACCTACGAGCAGTACTTC. The rearrangement links TRBV20-1 to TRBJ2-7, with D possibly being TRBD2 (7 bases). The CDR3 sequence is 16 residues long. Germline assignment: CDR1 DFQATT and CDR2 SNEGSKA (reference sequence). The V end was cut by 0 bases, the J end by 2 bases, with 17 bases between.

The V call is TRBV28, the J call TRBJ2-7; D is ambiguous. The CDR3 runs to 11 residues. V dropped 2 bases and J dropped 6 bases, with 5 bases sitting between them. Per germline, CDR1 MDHEN and CDR2 SYDVKM. The CDR3 nucleotides read TGTGCCAGCAGTTTAAGGAGCGAGCAGTACTTC. Translated: CASSLRSEQYF. The entire variable domain, with the rest obtained from reference TRBV28 and TRBJ2-7, is as follows: DVKVTQSSRYLVKRTGEKVFLECVQDMDHENMFWYRQDPGLGLRLIYFSYDVKMKEKGDIPEGYSVSREKKERFSLILESASTNQTSMYLCASSLRSEQYFGPGTRLTVT.

The rearrangement joins TRBV4-3 to TRBJ2-2; the D is unclear. In germline, CDR1 is LGHNA, CDR2 YSLEER. The CDR3 runs 15 residues. Between the trimmed V and J ends, which lost 0 bases and 5 bases, there was a span of 10 bases. CDR3 DNA: TGCGCCAGCAGCCAAGATCGTTGGCAAACCGGGGAGCTGTTTTTT. Translation gives CASSQDRWQTGELFF.

This chain connects TRBV7-8 to TRBJ2-1; possibly TRBD2 for D (6 bases). Looked up from germline, CDR1 is SGHVS and CDR2 is FQNEAQ. This CDR3 has 14 amino acids. V was pared by 2 bases and J by 5 bases, with 10 bases between. The CDR3, as DNA: TGTGCCAGCAGCTTACTAGCGACGAACAATGAGCAGTTCTTC. Amino acids: CASSLLATNNEQFF.

The chain employs TRBV10-3 and TRBJ1-1; 7 bases line up with TRBD1. Germline V gene data show CDR1 as ENHRY and CDR2 as SYGVKD. The CDR3 runs to 16 residues. After removal of 6 bases from V and 0 bases from J, the junction contained 10 bases not matched to a gene. The CDR3 DNA reads TGTGCCATCAGGGAAGTCAGGGGGTCCTTGAACACTGAAGCTTTCTTT. It specifies CAIREVRGSLNTEAFF.

This chain joins TRBV15 and TRBJ1-1, with no clear D. Germline-derived CDR1 and CDR2 are LNHNV and YYDKDF (reference sequence). V lost 1 base, J lost 0 bases, and 6 bases lay in between. CDR3 length: 14 amino acids. CDR3 loop: CATSRGGLNTEAFF. In DNA form, the CDR3 reads TGTGCCACCAGCAGAGGTGGCTTGAACACTGAAGCTTTCTTT.

The chain joins TRBV19 to TRBJ2-1; D is perhaps TRBD1 (5 bases). Trimming removed 6 bases at V and 5 bases at J, with 11 bases between. The CDR3 is made up of 13 amino acids. Germline lookup yields CDR1 LNHDA and CDR2 SQIVND (reference sequence). The CDR3 DNA reads as TGTGCCAGTAGCCTGGGGCTAAACAATGAGCAGTTCTTC. This gives the protein CASSLGLNNEQFF.

The chain uses TRBV19 and TRBJ1-5, with D possibly matching TRBD1 (5 bases). The germline V gene has CDR1 LNHDA and CDR2 SQIVND (reference sequence). The CDR3 loop spans 14 amino acids. Trimming shortened V by 2 bases and J by 7 bases, and 12 bases separated the two germline ends. The DNA for the CDR3 is TGTGCCAGTAGTATAAGTGGGGCACGACAGCCCCAGCATTTT. Translation gives CASSISGARQPQHF.

This rearrangement joins TRBV29-1 to TRBJ2-7; D is unresolved. V was shortened by 4 bases and J by 2 bases, with 15 bases between the two germline ends. The germline V gene encodes CDR1 SQVTM and CDR2 ANQGSEA. This CDR3 is 14 amino acids long. In DNA, the CDR3 is TGCAGCGTTGTTCTTGCGTCCGAGGCCTACGAGCAGTACTTC. Protein: CSVVLASEAYEQYF.

The CDR3 bases are TGTGCCAGCAGCCCAGGACTAGCGGACTACAATGAGCAGTTCTTC. It specifies CASSPGLADYNEQFF. The chain combines TRBV4-2 with TRBJ2-1; 10 nucleotides agree with TRBD2. This CDR3 region has 15 residues. The trim removed 4 bases at V and 3 bases at J, leaving 3 bases unmatched. The germline CDR1 and CDR2 sequences are LGHNA and YNFKEQ.

CDR3 loop: CASSARSRATYEQYF. CDR3 nucleotides: TGTGCCAGCAGTGCAAGGTCTCGAGCCACCTACGAGCAGTACTTC. The chain joins TRBV28 to TRBJ2-7; the D is unclear. Germline lookup yields CDR1 MDHEN and CDR2 SYDVKM. With 5 bases removed from V and 2 bases from J, the gap between germline ends came to 16 bases. The CDR3 spans 15 residues.

This clonotype appeared once. The V and J genes are TRBV25-1 and TRBJ2-4, with 7 bases matching TRBD2. V gave up 3 bases and J gave up 0 bases; unmatched junction bases: 8. The CDR3 is 17 residues long. Germline loops: CDR1 MGHDK, CDR2 SYGVNS. DNA for the CDR3: TGTGCCAGCAGTGAGGCCCCTGCGGGGGTAGCCAAAAACATTCAGTACTTC. As protein: CASSEAPAGVAKNIQYF. The whole variable domain, filled in from reference TRBV25-1 and TRBJ2-4, reads EADIYQTPRYLVIGTGKKITLECSQTMGHDKMYWYQQDPGMELHLIHYSYGVNSTEKGDLSSESTVSRIRTEHFPLTLESARPSHTSQYLCASSEAPAGVAKNIQYFGAGTRLSVL.

The chain links TRBV3-1 to TRBJ2-7; D might be TRBD1 (6 bases). V gave up 0 bases and J gave up 3 bases, with 9 bases separating them. Per the germline V gene, CDR1 is LGHDT and CDR2 is YNNKEL (reference sequence). CDR3 size: 14 residues. CDR3 residues: CASSQDWTVYEQYF. CDR3 nucleotides: TGTGCCAGCAGCCAAGACTGGACAGTCTACGAGCAGTACTTC.

The chain couples TRBV24-1 to TRBJ2-1; D is uncertain. CDR1 KGHDR and CDR2 SFDVKD come from the germline V gene. Trimming took off 3 bases at V and 8 bases at J, with 13 bases between the two ends. CDR3 length: 14 residues. CDR3 sequence: CATSDPKASYEQFF. Written as DNA, the CDR3 is TGTGCCACCAGTGATCCGAAGGCTAGTTATGAGCAGTTCTTC.

The genes are TRBV29-1 and TRBJ2-1, with D unresolved. V was clipped by 5 bases and J by 9 bases, with 11 bases between them. The CDR3 length is 11 residues. CDR1 and CDR2 (germline): SQVTM, ANQGSEA. The CDR3 is CSVTLMGEQFF. The CDR3 DNA reads TGCAGCGTTACCCTCATGGGTGAGCAGTTCTTC.